This is a list of T cell receptor beta chains from one sample in a study of control samples from healthy donors and cancer patients. Clones were read by immunoSEQ multiplex PCR, and TCRdb kept only the in-frame ones, dropping some. The table has 110,000 to 150,000 clones, around nine tenths seen once. Sequencing was done on a sample of blood. These receptors were taken from a man between 25 and 39 years old in good health. Both conserved end residues are part of each CDR3. A D gene is named only where the DNA matches it firmly. A row's size may be missing; if present it is once, few, many or a size class.

J,V,D,size,DNA,CDR3
TRBJ2-5,TRBV1,NA,NA,TGCACCAGCAGCCGCCCTTCTGGGCCTTGTATGAGGGAGACCCAGTACTTC,CTSSRPSGPCMRETQYF
TRBJ2-2,TRBV6-2/TRBV6-3,NA,NA,TGTGCCAGCAGGTACTTCGGGACCGGGGAGCTGTTTTTT,CASRYFGTGELFF
TRBJ1-2,TRBV20-1,NA,NA,TGCAGTGCCCCTACTAACTATGGCTACACCTTC,CSAPTNYGYTF
TRBJ2-3,TRBV2,TRBD1,NA,TGTGCCAGCAGGGACAGGACGGACACAGATACGCAGTATTTT,CASRDRTDTDTQYF
TRBJ2-5,TRBV5-5,NA,NA,TGTGCCAGCAGCTTGAAAGGCCAAGAGACCCAGTACTTC,CASSLKGQETQYF
TRBJ1-3,TRBV7-8,NA,NA,TGTGCCAGCAGCTTAGCGGGGGACTCTGGAAACACCATATATTTT,CASSLAGDSGNTIYF
TRBJ2-2,TRBV12-5,TRBD1,NA,TGTGCTAGTGGTTTAGGACAGGGCGGCGGGGAGCTGTTTTTT,CASGLGQGGGELFF
TRBJ2-5,TRBV29-1,NA,NA,TGCAGCATAAAAATTGAGACCCAGTACTTC,CSIKIETQYF
TRBJ2-1,TRBV10-3,NA,NA,TGTGCCATCAGTGGGGGAAGGGGGACACCACCCTCCTACAATGAGCAGTTCTTC,CAISGGRGTPPSYNEQFF
TRBJ1-5,TRBV9,NA,once,TGTGCCAGCAGCGTAACCCCTCGCCCCGATCAGCCCCAGCATTTT,CASSVTPRPDQPQHF
TRBJ1-4,TRBV7-2,TRBD1,once,TGTGCCAGCAGATCCGAGGGGGCGGGTGAAAAACTGTTTTTT,CASRSEGAGEKLFF
TRBJ1-1,TRBV10-3,NA,NA,TGTGCCATCAGTGACCAACCAACAGTGAACACTGAAGCTTTCTTT,CAISDQPTVNTEAFF
TRBJ1-4,TRBV5-1,NA,few,TGCGCCAGCAGCAACGGATCTCCTAATGAAAAACTGTTTTTT,CASSNGSPNEKLFF
TRBJ2-1,TRBV24-1,NA,NA,TGTGCCACCAGTGCCGTAGGTGGGGGGATGAATGAGCAGTTCTTC,CATSAVGGGMNEQFF
TRBJ1-2,TRBV10-3,NA,NA,TGTGCCATCAGAGAACGGGACACTTCTAACTATGGCTACACCTTC,CAIRERDTSNYGYTF
TRBJ1-2,TRBV12-5,NA,NA,TGTGCTAGTGGTTTGACAGGGAGCTATGGCTACACCTTC,CASGLTGSYGYTF
TRBJ2-7,TRBV30,NA,NA,TGTGCCTGGAGTGCTAGGGACGAGCAGTACTTC,CAWSARDEQYF
TRBJ2-5,TRBV2,TRBD1,NA,TGTGCCAGCAGACACAGGGGGCGGAGAGAGACCCAGTACTTC,CASRHRGRRETQYF
TRBJ2-3,TRBV7-9,NA,NA,TGTGCCAGCAGCTTTTCTGAGGGATCGCAGTATTTT,CASSFSEGSQYF
TRBJ2-5,TRBV2,TRBD1,NA,TGTGCCAGCAGCCAAGGGACAGGGGGCGGGGAGACCCAGTACTTC,CASSQGTGGGETQYF
TRBJ1-1,TRBV27,NA,NA,TGTGCCAGCAGTTTAGGGACTATGAACACTGAAGCTTTCTTT,CASSLGTMNTEAFF
TRBJ1-2,TRBV29-1,NA,NA,TGCAGCGTTGAAGATCGGGGAAAATCTAACTATGGCTACACCTTC,CSVEDRGKSNYGYTF
TRBJ2-7,TRBV12-1,NA,NA,TGTGCCAGCAGCCTCGCTCGCGACAGGGAGTACGAGCAGTACTTC,CASSLARDREYEQYF
TRBJ2-5,TRBV11-2,TRBD1,NA,TGTGCCAGCAGCTTGAGGACAGGGAGGGAGACCCAGTACTTC,CASSLRTGRETQYF
TRBJ2-2,TRBV11-3,NA,NA,TGTGCCAGCAGCAAACTGGGTCTAGAGGGGAAGACCCCCGGGGAGCTGTTTTTT,CASSKLGLEGKTPGELFF
TRBJ2-1,TRBV15,TRBD2,NA,TGTGCCACCAGCAGAGTCGGGGCGGGAGCTAGTGAGCAGTTCTTC,CATSRVGAGASEQFF
TRBJ1-3,TRBV7-9,NA,NA,TGTGCCAGCAGCCGAACGCGACAGGTCTCTGGAAACACCATATATTTT,CASSRTRQVSGNTIYF
TRBJ2-1,TRBV6-4,NA,NA,TGTGCCAGCAGTCCAGGGCCCTACAATGAGCAGTTCTTC,CASSPGPYNEQFF
TRBJ2-5,TRBV15,NA,NA,TGTGCCACGGGGGCTGGAGAGACCCAGTACTTC,CATGAGETQYF
TRBJ1-1,TRBV11-2,TRBD1,NA,TGTGCCAGTGGGACAGCGTTTGAAGCTTTCTTT,CASGTAFEAFF
TRBJ2-1,TRBV2,NA,NA,TGTGCCAGCAGGCTACTCTCCTACAATGAGCAGTTCTTC,CASRLLSYNEQFF
TRBJ1-2,TRBV7-2,NA,NA,TGTGCCAGCAGCCCCCGGGACGGATTACGTGGCTACACCTTC,CASSPRDGLRGYTF
TRBJ2-5,TRBV2,NA,NA,TGTGCCAGCAGAGGAGGGATCCAAGAGACCCAGTACTTC,CASRGGIQETQYF
TRBJ2-5,TRBV9,TRBD2,NA,TGTGCCAGCAGCGTAGGTGTGACTAGCGGCCAAGGGACCCAGTACTTC,CASSVGVTSGQGTQYF
TRBJ2-7,TRBV7-2,TRBD2,NA,TGTGCCAGCAGCTCGAGCGGGGGGGGACTCTACGAGCAGTACTTC,CASSSSGGGLYEQYF
TRBJ2-2,TRBV19,NA,NA,TGTGCCAGTAGTATAGACGGGTCCGGGGAGCTGTTTTTT,CASSIDGSGELFF
TRBJ1-1,TRBV6-5,NA,NA,TGTGCCAGCAGTTACGGGGGGAACACTGAAGCTTTCTTT,CASSYGGNTEAFF
TRBJ1-6,TRBV30,NA,few,TGTGCCTGCGCTCCCGAGTATAATTCACCCCTCCACTTT,CACAPEYNSPLHF
TRBJ1-2,TRBV19,NA,NA,TGTGCCGGTTACAGGGTTAACTATGGCTACACCTTC,CAGYRVNYGYTF
TRBJ2-2,TRBV6-1,NA,NA,TGTGCCAGCAGTGAAGCGCTGCGGAACACCGGGGAGCTGTTTTTT,CASSEALRNTGELFF
TRBJ2-7,TRBV2,NA,NA,TGTGCCAGCAGGCCAGGGACACTCCGACTAGTTCATGTGTACTTC,CASRPGTLRLVHVYF
TRBJ2-7,TRBV10-3,NA,once,TGTGCCATCAGTGACAGCTTCTACGAGCAGTACTTC,CAISDSFYEQYF
TRBJ1-2,TRBV19,NA,NA,TGTGCCAGTAGTATCTCTGGGGGCGACTATGGCTACACCTTC,CASSISGGDYGYTF
TRBJ2-3,TRBV5-4,NA,NA,TGTGCCAGCAGCTTCCCTTCCTCGGATACGCAGTATTTT,CASSFPSSDTQYF
TRBJ2-5,TRBV7-2,TRBD2,few,TGTGCCAGCAGCACTAGCGGGGGTCGAGTGGCGCGAGAGACCCAGTACTTC,CASSTSGGRVARETQYF
TRBJ1-5,TRBV20-1,NA,NA,TGCAGTGCTAGTGGAGGTCCTGGGGGCAATCAGCCCCAGCATTTT,CSASGGPGGNQPQHF
TRBJ1-1,TRBV3-1/TRBV3-2,NA,NA,TGTGCCAGCAGCCAAGATCGCTGGAGACCGGGAGACACTGAAGCTTTCTTT,CASSQDRWRPGDTEAFF
TRBJ1-1,TRBV19,NA,NA,TGTGTCTCTAGACAACACCTAAACACTGAAGCTTTCTTT,CVSRQHLNTEAFF
TRBJ1-3,TRBV19,NA,NA,TGTGCCAGTAGTATAGGGGGGGGAGCAGGAAACACCATATATTTT,CASSIGGGAGNTIYF
TRBJ2-1,TRBV2,TRBD2,NA,TGTGCCAGCAGTCGAAGCGGGAGGGACCAGTTCTTC,CASSRSGRDQFF
TRBJ2-7,TRBV7-2,TRBD2,NA,TGTGCCAGCAGCTTAGGAGGGACTACCTACGAGCAGTACTTC,CASSLGGTTYEQYF
TRBJ2-5,TRBV7-3,NA,NA,TGTGCCAGCAGCTCTGGGGAGACCCAGTACTTC,CASSSGETQYF
TRBJ2-5,TRBV6-5,TRBD1,NA,TGTGCCAGCAGGTTAACAGGGGGGCTAGAGACCCAGTACTTC,CASRLTGGLETQYF